The 18 T cell receptor beta chains below all came from one sample that was sequenced in a study of shared clonotypes between healthy human individuals. The repertoire was sequenced with immunoSEQ multiplex PCR; TCRdb's copy has only in-frame clones and lacks some. The top ten hold 0.06% of the sample, which has roughly 530,000 clones, around 96% seen once. Sequenced input: naive CD4+ T cells sorted from blood. Documented subset: CD45RA+ positively selected. The receptors were gathered from a woman in her twenties or thirties in good health.

The V and J genes are TRBV11-2 and TRBJ2-7; D is unresolved. This CDR3 region has 12 residues. V gave up 7 bases and J gave up 6 bases, with 13 bases separating them. Per the germline V gene, CDR1 is SGHAT and CDR2 is FQNNGV. The CDR3 spells CASTTPPSEQYF. DNA of the CDR3: TGTGCCAGCACCACTCCTCCATCCGAGCAGTACTTC.

The rearrangement links TRBV28 to TRBJ2-5; 9 bases agree with TRBD1. Germline values: CDR1 MDHEN, CDR2 SYDVKM. The CDR3 has 15 residues. Losses at the gene ends were 4 bases for V and 5 bases for J; bases not matched to a gene: 8. The CDR3 DNA reads as TGTGCCAGCAGTTCTCCGGGACAGGGCGGGGAGACCCAGTACTTC. Its translation: CASSSPGQGGETQYF.

The table lists this clone with a count of one. V usage is TRBV5-1 and J usage is TRBJ1-5; the D gene is possibly TRBD1 (5 bases). V was trimmed by 0 bases and J by 2 bases, leaving 9 bases between them. Germline-derived CDR1 and CDR2 are SGHRS and YFSETQ. This CDR3 region has 15 residues. CDR3 nucleotide sequence: TGCGCCAGCAGCTTGGATGGGGACGGCAATCAGCCCCAGCATTTT. Translation: CASSLDGDGNQPQHF.

The chain employs TRBV10-3 and TRBJ1-6, with TRBD1 as a possible D gene (6 bases). The CDR3 is 13 residues long. V was pared by 3 bases and J by 9 bases, with 9 bases between. Per germline, CDR1 ENHRY and CDR2 SYGVKD. The CDR3 nucleotides are TGTGCCATCAGTGAACAGGGCGGTTCACCCCTCCACTTT. Translation gives CAISEQGGSPLHF.

This sequence joins TRBV25-1 and TRBJ1-1; D is uncertain. CDR1 and CDR2 (germline): MGHDK, SYGVNS. The CDR3 extends over 12 amino acids. V was cut by 6 bases and J by 4 bases, with 9 bases left in between. The CDR3 protein is CASRRAGTEAFF. CDR3 bases: TGTGCCAGCAGAAGGGCCGGCACTGAAGCTTTCTTT. Combining the CDR3 with reference TRBV25-1 and TRBJ1-1 gives the whole variable domain EADIYQTPRYLVIGTGKKITLECSQTMGHDKMYWYQQDPGMELHLIHYSYGVNSTEKGDLSSESTVSRIRTEHFPLTLESARPSHTSQYLCASRRAGTEAFFGQGTRLTVV.

The V call is TRBV14, the J call TRBJ2-3; no firm D call. Trimming shortened V by 2 bases and J by 10 bases, and 10 bases separated the two germline ends. The CDR3 loop spans 12 amino acids. Germline CDR1 reads SGHDN; CDR2 reads FVKESK. The CDR3 sequence is CASSQTLLAQYF. For the CDR3, the DNA is TGTGCCAGCAGCCAAACTTTATTGGCGCAGTATTTT.

This clone is a singleton in its sample. The chain employs TRBV7-9 and TRBJ2-1; D perhaps matches TRBD1 (6 bases). The CDR3 length is 14 residues. V gave up 5 bases and J gave up 2 bases, with 10 bases separating them. The germline V gene encodes CDR1 SEHNR and CDR2 FQNEAQ (reference sequence). CDR3 DNA sequence: TGTGCCAGCAGCCCACAGGGTACCTACAATGAGCAGTTCTTC. It encodes CASSPQGTYNEQFF.

The J gene is TRBJ1-2, the V gene TRBV6-5, with D perhaps matching TRBD1 (6 bases). This CDR3 has 14 amino acids. V shed 2 bases and J shed 8 bases, with 15 bases lying between them. Germline V gene lookup returns CDR1 MNHEY and CDR2 SVGAGI. The CDR3 region is CASSYGDTRRGYTF. The CDR3 DNA sequence: TGTGCCAGCAGTTACGGGGACACCCGAAGGGGCTACACCTTC.

The rearrangement uses TRBV5-4 and TRBJ2-5; D assignment may be TRBD1 or TRBD2 (5 bases each). The CDR3 has 15 residues. V was pared by 0 bases and J by 2 bases, with 11 bases between. Germline CDR1 is SGHNT and CDR2 is YYREEE (reference sequence). For the CDR3, the DNA is TGTGCCAGCAGCTTGGTGGCAGGGACGCAAGAGACCCAGTACTTC. Residues: CASSLVAGTQETQYF. The full variable domain, with the rest looked up from reference TRBV5-4 and TRBJ2-5, is ETGVTQSPTHLIKTRGQQVTLRCSSQSGHNTVSWYQQALGQGPQFIFQYYREEENGRGNFPPRFSGLQFPNYSSELNVNALELDDSALYLCASSLVAGTQETQYFGPGTRLLVL.

V is TRBV7-2 and J is TRBJ2-7, with D maybe TRBD1 (6 bases). The germline V and J ends were trimmed by 5 bases and 4 bases, with 12 bases remaining between them. This CDR3 is 13 amino acids long. Germline V CDR1 and CDR2: SGHTA, FQGNSA. CDR3 DNA sequence: TGTGCCAGCAGCGTCGGGACACATTACGAGCAGTACTTC. This sequence encodes CASSVGTHYEQYF. Complete variable domain (other parts from reference TRBV7-2 and TRBJ2-7): GAGVSQSPSNKVTEKGKDVELRCDPISGHTALYWYRQSLGQGLEFLIYFQGNSAPDKSGLPSDRFSAERTGGSVSTLTIQRTQQEDSAVYLCASSVGTHYEQYFGPGTRLTVT.

This chain uses TRBV11-2 with TRBJ2-5; D possibly uses TRBD1 or TRBD2 (5 bases each). The CDR3 is 13 residues long. Trimming left V 5 bases short and J 3 bases short, with 10 bases between. Germline values: CDR1 SGHAT, CDR2 FQNNGV. As DNA, the CDR3 is TGTGCCAGCAGCACCGGGACGGAAGAGACCCAGTACTTC. Amino acid sequence: CASSTGTEETQYF.

This chain links TRBV5-1 with TRBJ2-2; D may be TRBD1 (6 bases). The CDR3 covers 13 residues. With 8 bases removed from V and 7 bases from J, the gap between germline ends came to 15 bases. Germline CDR1 and CDR2: SGHRS and YFSETQ. The CDR3 sequence: CASRTGFGGELFF. The DNA of the CDR3 is TGCGCCAGTCGAACAGGGTTTGGCGGGGAGCTGTTTTTT.

The chain combines TRBV5-6 with TRBJ2-5; 9 bases fit TRBD2. Germline values: CDR1 SGHDT, CDR2 YYEEEE. The CDR3 is 14 residues long. Unmatched junction bases numbered 3, after V lost 4 bases and J lost 2 bases. The CDR3 loop reads CASSGLAIQETQYF. The CDR3 coding sequence is TGTGCCAGCAGCGGACTAGCGATACAAGAGACCCAGTACTTC.

The chain couples TRBV15 to TRBJ2-3, with 12 bases identical to TRBD2. Germline loops: CDR1 LNHNV, CDR2 YYDKDF (reference sequence). Germline trimming cut 0 bases from V and 7 bases from J; bases unmatched to any gene: 11. This CDR3 has 18 residues. The CDR3 loop is CATSRDLQTSGRINTQYF. The CDR3 DNA reads TGTGCCACCAGCAGAGACCTACAGACTAGCGGGAGAATAAATACGCAGTATTTT.

The chain combines TRBV10-1 with TRBJ2-7; 7 nucleotides agree with TRBD1. The germline V gene encodes CDR1 WNHNN and CDR2 SYGVQD (reference sequence). The CDR3 is made up of 15 amino acids. Unmatched junction bases numbered 9, after V lost 2 bases and J lost 5 bases. CDR3 DNA: TGCGCCAGCAGTGAGGGGACAGCAACAAACCACGAGCAGTACTTC. Its translation is CASSEGTATNHEQYF.

The chain has TRBV9 and TRBJ2-3; D is ambiguous. V lost 5 bases, J lost 1 base, and 8 bases lay in between. This CDR3 is 13 amino acids long. The V gene's germline CDR1 is SGDLS and CDR2 YYNGEE. CDR3 sequence reads: CASSVSGTDTQYF. CDR3 sequence (DNA): TGTGCCAGCAGTGTGAGTGGCACAGATACGCAGTATTTT.

The rearrangement uses TRBV6-1 and TRBJ1-2; TRBD1 matches 10 bases. Germline trimming cut 6 bases from V and 7 bases from J; bases unmatched to any gene: 5. CDR1 is MNHNS and CDR2 is SASEGT in the germline V gene. The CDR3 runs to 13 residues. The CDR3 loop is CASRDGTGVGYTF. The CDR3 coding sequence is TGTGCCAGCAGAGATGGGACAGGGGTTGGCTACACCTTC.

V usage is TRBV6-1 and J usage is TRBJ2-2; 8 bases line up with TRBD1. After removal of 6 bases from V and 1 base from J, the junction contained 4 bases not matched to a gene. CDR1 is MNHNS, CDR2 SASEGT, per germline. The CDR3 contains 15 residues. The CDR3 nucleotides read TGTGCCAGCAGGACCGGGACAGGGAACACCGGGGAGCTGTTTTTT. It yields the protein CASRTGTGNTGELFF.